These 20 T cell receptor beta chains were sequenced from one sample in a study of regulatory T cells in long-lasting Graves disease. CDR3 regions were amplified by Arm-PCR using iRepertoire HTBI primers to build TCR beta libraries. TCRdb fed the multiplex PCR reads into MiXCR, producing one record per CDR3 protein. The table includes about 500,000 distinct CDR3 sequences, about a sixth detected once. Specified time point: newly diagnosed GD, antithyroid drugs for less than 3 months. Generation of the TCR library employed RNA extracted from PBMCs. The same specimen was also included in a second study, on T cells in Graves' hyperthyroidism and ophthalmopathy.

The material sequenced was peripheral blood mononuclear cells (PBMCs), taken at new diagnosis, from a patient treated with antithyroid drugs. The receptors were sampled from a man aged 40-55 years with Graves disease.

This clonotype appeared many times. The chain uses TRBV11-2 and TRBJ2-3, with 12 nucleotides matching TRBD2. V lost 4 bases to trimming and J lost 5 bases; unmatched junction nucleotides: 7. The CDR3 length is 16 residues. The V gene's germline CDR1 is SGHAT and CDR2 FQNNGV. The CDR3 DNA is TGTGCCAGCAGCTCTCTAGCGGGAGGGCCGGGAGATACGCAGTATTTT. It codes for CASSSLAGGPGDTQYF. The full variable domain, completed using reference TRBV11-2 and TRBJ2-3, is EAGVAQSPRYKIIEKRQSVAFWCNPISGHATLYWYQQILGQGPKLLIQFQNNGVVDDSQLPKDRFSAERLKGVDSTLKIQPAKLEDSAVYLCASSSLAGGPGDTQYFGPGTRLTVL.

The V and J genes are TRBV29-1 and TRBJ2-2; D is uncertain. The length of the CDR3 is 13 residues. In germline, CDR1 is SQVTM, CDR2 ANQGSEA. The V end lost 6 bases, the J end lost 7 bases, and 15 bases lay between the germline ends. The chain's CDR3 is CSVGVPSGGELFF. The CDR3 nucleotides are TGCAGCGTCGGAGTCCCATCGGGCGGGGAGCTGTTTTTT.

This clonotype came up a few times. The chain couples TRBV2 to TRBJ1-2; D might be TRBD1 (5 bases). The CDR3 consists of 14 residues. Deletions cut 3 bases from V and 1 base from J, with 9 bases between. Germline CDR1 reads SNHLY; CDR2 reads FYNNEI. Here the CDR3 reads CASSEGGVNYGYTF. DNA for the CDR3: TGTGCCAGCAGTGAGGGGGGAGTTAACTATGGCTACACCTTC.

A few counts support this clonotype. This sequence joins TRBV6-5 and TRBJ1-2, with a possible D match to TRBD1 (5 bases). This CDR3 is 14 amino acids long. Germline CDR1 MNHEY, CDR2 SVGAGI. Between the trimmed V and J ends, which lost 2 bases and 4 bases, there was a span of 11 bases. The CDR3 DNA follows: TGTGCCAGCAGTTACGGCAGGGAAACCTATGGCTACACCTTC. As protein: CASSYGRETYGYTF.

This clonotype was seen more than once but under ten times. The genes are TRBV28 and TRBJ2-1; no clear D gene. Germline CDR1 MDHEN, CDR2 SYDVKM. The CDR3 runs to 16 residues. V shed 5 bases and J shed 1 base, with 15 bases lying between them. The CDR3 sequence: CASSRPRDLSYNEQFF. The CDR3 nucleotides read TGTGCCAGCAGTAGACCCCGCGACTTATCCTACAATGAGCAGTTCTTC.

Ten or more counts support this clonotype. The J gene is TRBJ1-1, the V gene TRBV18; D unresolved. The CDR3 is 15 residues long. CDR1 is KGHSH, CDR2 LQKENI, per germline. Deletions cut 3 bases from V and 3 bases from J, with 14 bases between. Written as DNA, the CDR3 is TGTGCCAGCTCACCGAGCCGGATCGCGGACACTGAAGCTTTCTTT. Translated: CASSPSRIADTEAFF.

J is TRBJ2-1 and V is TRBV20-1; weak D call: TRBD2 (6 bases). The germline V gene encodes CDR1 DFQATT and CDR2 SNEGSKA (reference sequence). The CDR3 sequence is 15 residues long. Trimming removed 6 bases from V and 0 bases from J, with 15 bases in between. The CDR3 loop reads CSAKRTGGSYNEQFF. The CDR3 nucleotides read TGCAGTGCAAAGAGGACCGGGGGCTCCTACAATGAGCAGTTCTTC.

Ten or more counts support this clonotype. The gene calls are TRBV7-2 and TRBJ1-3; no reliable D call. Germline V CDR1 and CDR2: SGHTA, FQGNSA. V was cut by 4 bases and J by 1 base, with 11 bases left in between. The CDR3 sequence is 15 residues long. Here the CDR3 DNA reads TGTGCCAGCAGCTACTCATTACCATCTGGAAACACCATATATTTT. Protein: CASSYSLPSGNTIYF. The entire variable domain, with the rest obtained from reference TRBV7-2 and TRBJ1-3, is as follows: GAGVSQSPSNKVTEKGKDVELRCDPISGHTALYWYRQSLGQGLEFLIYFQGNSAPDKSGLPSDRFSAERTGGSVSTLTIQRTQQEDSAVYLCASSYSLPSGNTIYFGEGSWLTVV.

This clonotype was counted many times. The chain is built from TRBV11-2 and TRBJ2-5; D remains ambiguous. The germline gives CDR1 SGHAT, CDR2 FQNNGV. This CDR3 contains 14 residues. The V and J ends lost 1 base and 1 base respectively, with 7 bases between them. CDR3 sequence: CASSLGSTQETQYF. The CDR3 coding sequence is TGTGCCAGCAGCTTAGGTAGCACCCAAGAGACCCAGTACTTC.

This clonotype was found a few times. The DNA for the CDR3 is TGCGCCAGCAGCTTGGTAGCGGGGAGCACAGATACGCAGTATTTT. Amino acid sequence: CASSLVAGSTDTQYF. V and J are TRBV5-1 and TRBJ2-3; TRBD2 agrees at 8 bases. CDR3 length: 15 residues. Trimming at V came to 0 bases and at J to 0 bases, leaving 0 bases not matched to a gene. From germline, CDR1 is SGHRS and CDR2 YFSETQ.

This clonotype was counted at least ten times. The rearrangement joins TRBV28 to TRBJ1-5, with a tentative D call TRBD1 (6 bases). V was clipped by 8 bases and J by 6 bases, with 20 bases between them. The CDR3 totals 15 residues. The germline gives CDR1 MDHEN, CDR2 SYDVKM. DNA of the CDR3: TGTGCCAGCGGGCTACAGGGATCATCGGGTCAGCCCCAGCATTTT. Encoded protein: CASGLQGSSGQPQHF.

The chain uses TRBV19 and TRBJ2-3; 8 nucleotides agree with TRBD1. The J segment lost 6 bases and the V segment lost 3 bases, leaving 5 bases of the junction unmatched. Germline V gives CDR1 LNHDA, CDR2 SQIVND (reference sequence). The CDR3 is made up of 14 amino acids. The CDR3 coding sequence is TGTGCCAGTAGTATCTGGACAGGGACGGATACGCAGTATTTT. Its protein product is CASSIWTGTDTQYF.

Only a few counts were recorded for this clonotype. The chain combines TRBV7-2 with TRBJ2-3; 7 bases match TRBD2. J lost 2 bases, V lost 8 bases, and 7 bases had no gene match. CDR1 and CDR2 (germline): SGHTA, FQGNSA. This CDR3 is 14 amino acids long. The CDR3 protein is CASQGGSSTDTQYF. DNA for the CDR3: TGTGCCAGCCAGGGCGGGAGTTCCACAGATACGCAGTATTTT.

Comments on this clonotype: A read error may be the cause here, since a much bigger clone is one base away. The chain is built from TRBV7-8 and TRBJ2-1; 7 bases match TRBD2. The CDR3 is 15 amino acids. J gave up 8 bases and V 7 bases, and 14 bases lay outside the gene matches. Germline lookup yields CDR1 SGHVS and CDR2 FQNEAQ. The CDR3 is CASIATNGRFHEQFF. For the CDR3, the DNA is TGTGCCAGCATCGCGACTAACGGGAGGTTCCATGAGCAGTTCTTC.

This clonotype came up a few times. The chain is built from TRBV6-1 and TRBJ2-7; D gene unclear. The germline V gene encodes CDR1 MNHNS and CDR2 SASEGT. CDR3 length: 14 residues. The V end lost 5 bases, the J end lost 6 bases, and 17 bases lay between the germline ends. CDR3 amino acids: CASSQDRASGEQYF. The DNA of the CDR3 is TGTGCCAGCAGTCAGGACCGGGCCTCAGGCGAGCAGTACTTC.

This clonotype has at least ten counts. The V gene is TRBV10-2, the J gene TRBJ2-7; 10 nucleotides match TRBD2. Germline V gene sequence: CDR1 WSHSY, CDR2 SAAADI. This CDR3 is built from 15 residues. V dropped 2 bases and J dropped 5; count of bases not matched to a gene: 6. DNA for the CDR3: TGCGCCAGCAGTGAGCCGGGACTAGCGTCCCACGAGCAGTACTTC. Translating gives CASSEPGLASHEQYF.

This clonotype was detected many times. The chain employs TRBV27 and TRBJ2-7; 7 bases match TRBD2. This CDR3 region has 14 residues. The ends lost 8 bases at V and 0 bases at J; junction bases unmatched: 7. Germline assignment: CDR1 MNHEY and CDR2 SMNVEV (reference sequence). CDR3 DNA: TGTGCCAGCGGGGAGGGGCTGAGCTCCTACGAGCAGTACTTC. Residues: CASGEGLSSYEQYF.

This clonotype was detected many times. The rearrangement uses TRBV20-1 and TRBJ1-5; the D is unclear. CDR1 DFQATT and CDR2 SNEGSKA come from the germline V gene (reference sequence). Trimming left V 2 bases short and J 4 bases short, with 6 bases between. The CDR3 totals 12 residues. The CDR3 DNA follows: TGCAGTGCTAGAACACCGAATCAGCCCCAGCATTTT. Translated, it gives CSARTPNQPQHF.

This clonotype was observed at least ten times. The chain recombines TRBV28 with TRBJ1-2; D call uncertain. In germline, CDR1 is MDHEN, CDR2 SYDVKM. The CDR3 is made up of 14 amino acids. Trimming removed 3 bases from V and 1 base from J, with 9 bases in between. CDR3 DNA: TGTGCCAGCAGTTTGCCCCAAAGTAACTATGGCTACACCTTC. It is translated as CASSLPQSNYGYTF.

This clonotype was counted at least ten times. This chain links TRBV20-1 with TRBJ2-1, with TRBD2 identical over 7 bases. The germline gives CDR1 DFQATT, CDR2 SNEGSKA (reference sequence). The CDR3 is 14 residues long. Losses at the gene ends were 3 bases for V and 2 bases for J; bases not matched to a gene: 4. Here the CDR3 reads CSASGRIPYNEQFF. The CDR3 DNA sequence: TGCAGTGCTAGCGGGAGGATTCCCTACAATGAGCAGTTCTTC.